The T cell receptor beta chain under discussion was sequenced for a study of blood T cell repertoires in COVID-19. Study overall: Nucleic acid was either cDNA or gDNA, and it came from T cells, B-cell-depleted T cells, or PBMCs.

There are 16 residues in the CDR3. CDR1 and CDR2 (germline): MGHRA, YSYEKL. After removal of 4 bases from V and 4 bases from J, the junction contained 10 bases not matched to a gene. TCRdb's table, derived via immunoSEQ multiplex PCR, lists solely in-frame clones and lacks some. The table has approximately 300,000 clones, around 90% seen once. This TCR was recovered from a man between 18 and 29 years old who had recovered from COVID-19. Material: peripheral blood. The chain employs TRBV4-1 and TRBJ1-2, with 9 bases matching TRBD1. CDR3 loop: CASSRGDREVFYGYTF. The CDR3 DNA reads TGCGCCAGCAGCCGGGGGGACAGGGAGGTCTTCTATGGCTACACCTTC.